Each of the 10 T cell receptor beta chains below was sequenced from the same sample in a study of T-cell memory formation after mild COVID-19 (TCRdb year 2021). The library was obtained by 5' RACE. The run used an Illumina NovaSeq 6000. In TCRdb, the public reads were trimmed at Q25 with fastp and aligned with MiXCR, with productive beta chains retained. Duplicate CDR3 protein sequences are folded into a single record with the most common DNA and genes. The sample has fewer than 650,000 distinct CDR3 sequences on record, less than 25% of them singletons. The top ten constitute approximately 8.4% of the sample. The sample consisted of PBMCs or a T cell subset sorted from them (not recorded which). These receptors all stem from an adult woman who had mild COVID-19 (a few samples of this study predate the infection). The sample titles of this study are shuffled in the database, so cell type and time point are left out; the donor was told from shared clones.

This clonotype turned up a few times. The chain couples TRBV5-4 to TRBJ2-7; 11 bases line up with TRBD1. With V trimmed by 4 bases and J by 6 bases, 12 bases remained unmatched. Germline CDR1 and CDR2: SGHNT and YYREEE (reference sequence). This CDR3 is 16 amino acids long. The CDR3 region is CASSRQGTGQGVEQYF. The CDR3 DNA is TGTGCCAGCAGCCGACAGGGAACGGGACAGGGGGTCGAGCAGTACTTC.

The CDR3 spells CASSSRQGYNQPQHF. The CDR3 DNA reads TGTGCCAGCAGCTCCCGACAGGGTTACAATCAGCCCCAGCATTTT. V gene TRBV7-2 combines with J gene TRBJ1-5; 7 bases are shared with TRBD1. V shed 4 bases, J shed 3 bases, and the junction held 6 bases outside the gene matches. The germline gives CDR1 SGHTA, CDR2 FQGNSA. This CDR3 is built from 15 residues.

The rearrangement links TRBV7-9 to TRBJ2-7, with no clear D. The CDR3 consists of 14 residues. V shed 5 bases and J shed 7 bases, with 18 bases lying between them. From germline, CDR1 is SEHNR and CDR2 FQNEAQ (reference sequence). The CDR3 coding sequence is TGTGCCAGCAGCCATCCCCGACTGGGATCGGAGCAGTACTTC. It yields the protein CASSHPRLGSEQYF.

In its sample, this clonotype was seen a few times. V is TRBV5-1 and J is TRBJ2-5; 10 bases fit TRBD2. Germline CDR1 reads SGHRS; CDR2 reads YFSETQ. V shed 4 bases, J shed 5 bases, and the junction held 11 bases outside the gene matches. The CDR3 contains 16 residues. Here the CDR3 reads CASSGGLAAELETQYF. Written as DNA, the CDR3 is TGCGCCAGCAGCGGCGGACTAGCGGCCGAGCTGGAGACCCAGTACTTC. Looking up the rest from reference TRBV5-1 and TRBJ2-5 gives the full variable domain: KAGVTQTPRYLIKTRGQQVTLSCSPISGHRSVSWYQQTPGQGLQFLFEYFSETQRNKGNFPGRFSGRQFSNSRSEMNVSTLELGDSALYLCASSGGLAAELETQYFGPGTRLLVL.

V usage is TRBV11-1 and J usage is TRBJ2-1; 7 nucleotides line up with TRBD1. Trimming cost V 5 bases and J 3 bases; bases outside gene matches: 7. The length of the CDR3 is 15 residues. Germline V gives CDR1 SGHAT, CDR2 FQDESV (reference sequence). The CDR3 bases are TGTGCCAGCAGCCAAACCGGGACAGACTACAATGAGCAGTTCTTC. Its protein product is CASSQTGTDYNEQFF. Drawing the rest from reference TRBV11-1 and TRBJ2-1, the complete variable domain is EAEVAQSPRYKITEKSQAVAFWCDPISGHATLYWYRQILGQGPELLVQFQDESVVDDSQLPKDRFSAERLKGVDSTLKIQPAELGDSAMYLCASSQTGTDYNEQFFGPGTRLTVL.

The V call is TRBV6-4, the J call TRBJ2-2, with no clear D. The V end was cut by 2 bases, the J end by 8 bases, with 24 bases between. Germline values: CDR1 MRHNA, CDR2 SNTAGT. The CDR3 spans 18 residues. CDR3 loop: CASSDLYIPGLSPGELFF. In nucleotides, the CDR3 is TGTGCCAGCAGTGACCTTTACATCCCGGGCCTAAGCCCGGGGGAGCTGTTTTTT.

This clonotype showed up just a few times. Its ends do not fully match the called genes, so a read error is possible. This chain joins TRBV5-6 and TRBJ1-2; TRBD1 might be the D (5 bases). This CDR3 is built from 12 residues. Germline CDR1 and CDR2: SGHDT and YYEEEE. The CDR3 DNA follows: TGTGCCAGCAGTTCATACGGGACCCCTGAGTCCTTC. Its translation: CASSSYGTPESF. Full variable domain (missing parts from reference TRBV5-6 and TRBJ1-2): DAGVTQSPTHLIKTRGQQVTLRCSPKSGHDTVSWYQQALGQGPQFIFQYYEEEERQRGNFPDRFSGHQFPNYSSELNVNALLLGDSALYLCASSSYGTPESFGSGTRLTVV.

The chain combines TRBV4-1 with TRBJ2-7, with D perhaps TRBD1 or TRBD2 (5 bases each). The ends were cut back, 5 bases at V and 6 bases at J, with 11 bases in the middle. This CDR3 comprises 12 residues. Germline assignment: CDR1 MGHRA and CDR2 YSYEKL. The CDR3 is CASSNRGGEQYF. The CDR3 bases are TGCGCCAGCAGCAATCGTGGGGGCGAGCAGTACTTC.

In its sample, this clonotype was seen a few times. The V gene is TRBV4-2, the J gene TRBJ2-4; D remains ambiguous. CDR3 size: 16 residues. V lost 1 base, J lost 9 bases, and 19 bases lay in between. Germline V gives CDR1 LGHNA, CDR2 YNFKEQ. CDR3 nucleotide sequence: TGTGCCAGCAGCCAAGCCCTTGGGTCTGAAGGCGGCATTCAGTACTTC. Translated, it gives CASSQALGSEGGIQYF.

This clonotype was seen a few times. The chain uses TRBV24-1 and TRBJ2-3, with TRBD2 identical over 14 bases. The CDR3 length is 19 residues. Germline V CDR1 and CDR2: KGHDR, SFDVKD. V was pared by 4 bases and J by 4 bases, with 12 bases of the junction left unmatched. CDR3 sequence reads: CATSEPLGLAGEKPDTQYF. In DNA, the CDR3 is TGTGCCACCAGTGAACCCCTGGGACTAGCGGGAGAGAAGCCAGATACGCAGTATTTT.